A selection of T cell receptor beta chains follows, all from one sample in a study of neurological immune-mediated disorders. TCRdb reprocessed the 5' RACE reads with MiXCR, giving one entry per CDR3 protein. The table includes 55,000 to 75,000 distinct CDR3 sequences, roughly 5.6% detected once. Sequenced material: PBMCs. The receptors originated from a human donor with multiple sclerosis. The donor label of this sample is uncertain. The CDR3 runs from the conserved cysteine through the conserved F or W. D genes are given only for firm matches. Some rows mark clone size as missing; the rest say once, few, many or name a class of expanded clone.

>TRBJ1-2|-|TRBV5-1|many
TGCGCCAGCAGCTTGGACGGGAGTTTCTATGGCTACACCTTC
CASSLDGSFYGYTF
>TRBJ2-1|TRBD1|TRBV2|many
TGTGCCAGCAGCGAACAGGGGACCGCCTACAATGAGCAGTTCTTC
CASSEQGTAYNEQFF
>TRBJ2-7|TRBD1|TRBV12-3/TRBV12-4|many
TGTGCCAGCAGTCACTACCCGGGACAGGGTGGACCCGAGCAGTACTTC
CASSHYPGQGGPEQYF
>TRBJ1-3|-|TRBV20-1|many
TGCAGTGCCGTGAGGGCAAGCTCTGGAAACACCATATATTTT
CSAVRASSGNTIYF
>TRBJ2-1|TRBD2|TRBV20-1|-
TGCAGTGCCACACCTAGCGGGAAATACAATGAGCAGTTCTTC
CSATPSGKYNEQFF
>TRBJ1-2|-|TRBV20-1|many
TGCAGTGCTAGGGCCAGTCCAAGCTACACCTTC
CSARASPSYTF
>TRBJ2-1|TRBD2|TRBV5-1|many
TGCGCCAGCAGCTGGGAACTAGCGGGGGGGCGCAATGAGCAGTTCTTC
CASSWELAGGRNEQFF
>TRBJ2-7|TRBD1|TRBV11-2|many
TGTGCCAGCAGACAGGGGGCCTACGAGCAGTACTTC
CASRQGAYEQYF
>TRBJ2-7|TRBD2|TRBV9|many
TGTGCCAGCAGCGCACGGACTAGCGGGGGGGCCCACGAGCAGTACTTC
CASSARTSGGAHEQYF
>TRBJ1-5|-|TRBV20-1|many
TGCAGTGCTGAACTCGCTACGGCCCAGCATTTT
CSAELATAQHF
>TRBJ2-5|-|TRBV11-3|many
TGTGCCAGCAGCCGGCCGGGACAACAAGAGACCCAGTACTTC
CASSRPGQQETQYF
>TRBJ2-7|TRBD2|TRBV20-1|many
TGCAGCCCACTAGCGGGGATGTACGAGCAGTACTTC
CSPLAGMYEQYF
>TRBJ2-7|-|TRBV5-1|many
TGCGCCAGCAGCCCCCAGGGAGCCTACGAGCAGTACTTC
CASSPQGAYEQYF
>TRBJ2-5|TRBD1|TRBV24-1|many
TGTGCCACCAGTGGGGGACAGCAAGAGACCCAGTACTTC
CATSGGQQETQYF
>TRBJ1-6|-|TRBV6-5|many
TGTGCCAGCAGTCGGACCGTTGGGAATTCACCCCTCCACTTT
CASSRTVGNSPLHF
>TRBJ1-2|-|TRBV11-2|many
TGTGCCAGCAGCCAGAATAACTATGGCTACACCTTC
CASSQNNYGYTF
>TRBJ1-5|-|TRBV20-1|many
TGCAGTGCTACGGACGTCACAGATACGCAGCATTTT
CSATDVTDTQHF
>TRBJ1-1|TRBD1|TRBV29-1|many
TGCAGCGTCGCAACAGGGGGTACTGAAGCTTTCTTT
CSVATGGTEAFF
>TRBJ2-3|TRBD1|TRBV5-1|many
TGCGCCAGCAGCTTCAGGGGGCTCAACCGGGTCGGGAGCACAGATACGCAGTATTTT
CASSFRGLNRVGSTDTQYF
>TRBJ1-5|-|TRBV21-1|many
TGTGCCAGCAGCAAAGAATGGTTTAGGGGGGCGAGGGTGTATCAGCCCCAGCATTTT
CASSKEWFRGARVYQPQHF
>TRBJ1-4|TRBD1|TRBV29-1|-
TGCAGCGTTGAAAGGGGGCTGGGTAATGAAAAACTGTTTTTT
CSVERGLGNEKLFF
>TRBJ2-7|TRBD2|TRBV6-6|many
TGTGCCACCACGGGGGGGCCTCACGAGCAGTACTTC
CATTGGPHEQYF
>TRBJ1-2|TRBD1|TRBV6-1|many
TGTGCCAGCAGTGCCACTCCGACAGGGAACTATGGCTACACCTTC
CASSATPTGNYGYTF
>TRBJ2-1|-|TRBV7-2|many
TGTGCCAGCAGCTTAGTTAGGGATGAGCAGTTCTTC
CASSLVRDEQFF
>TRBJ1-1|-|TRBV7-6|few
TGTGCCAGCAGCTCCAGGACGGGGAGGACTGAAGCTTTCTTT
CASSSRTGRTEAFF
>TRBJ2-1|-|TRBV6-5|many
TGTGCCAGCAGCCTACCGGGAGTCCATGAGCAGTTCTTC
CASSLPGVHEQFF
>TRBJ1-3|-|TRBV20-1|many
TGCAGTGCTAGTGCGGCTCGCTCTGGAAACACCATATATTTT
CSASAARSGNTIYF
>TRBJ2-7|-|TRBV6-1|many
TGTGCCAGCAGTTCGACAGGACATGTTTCCTACGAGCAGTACTTC
CASSSTGHVSYEQYF
>TRBJ2-5|-|TRBV12-3/TRBV12-4|many
TGTGCCAGCCGGGACCAAGAGACCCAGTACTTC
CASRDQETQYF
>TRBJ2-1|TRBD2|TRBV7-2|-
TGTGCCAGCAGCTTCCTAGCGGGGGAAGGCAATGAGCAGTTCTTC
CASSFLAGEGNEQFF
>TRBJ1-5|TRBD1|TRBV20-1|many
TGCAGTGCTAGAGAGTGGGGGACAGGGGGAGTTCAGCCCCAGCATTTT
CSAREWGTGGVQPQHF
>TRBJ2-1|TRBD1|TRBV4-1|many
TGCGCCAGCAGCCAAGGGGGACAGGGGGTGGATGAGCAGTTCTTC
CASSQGGQGVDEQFF
>TRBJ2-7|-|TRBV5-5|many
TGTGCCAGCAGCCGAGGCACTTCCTATTACGAGCAGTACTTC
CASSRGTSYYEQYF
>TRBJ2-3|TRBD2|TRBV20-1|many
TGCAGTGCTAGAGACGCGCGGTCGGGGGGATCCACAGATACGCAGTATTTT
CSARDARSGGSTDTQYF
>TRBJ2-7|-|TRBV7-2|-
TGTGCCAGCAGCCTCGCCCCTTACCCTTACGAGCAGTACTTC
CASSLAPYPYEQYF
>TRBJ2-2|TRBD1|TRBV5-1|many
TGCGCCAGCAGCATACGGCCGGGACAGGGAAACACCGGGGAGCTGTTTTTT
CASSIRPGQGNTGELFF
>TRBJ1-1|-|TRBV5-1|many
TGCGCCAGCAGCTCAGGACACTATAACACTGAAGCTTTCTTT
CASSSGHYNTEAFF
>TRBJ1-4|-|TRBV4-2|many
TGTGCCAGCAGCCGGAGGGCAGGGAATGAAAAACTGTTTTTT
CASSRRAGNEKLFF
>TRBJ1-1|TRBD1|TRBV20-1|many
TGCAGTGCTAGAGATCCTCGGACAGGGCGGACTGAAGCTTTCTTT
CSARDPRTGRTEAFF
>TRBJ1-3|TRBD1|TRBV20-1|many
TGCAGTGCTATTCAGGGGGCTGGAAACACCATATATTTT
CSAIQGAGNTIYF
>TRBJ2-1|TRBD2|TRBV7-9|many
TGTGCCAGCAGCTTAATTGGACTAGCGGGGGGGCCTTCTTGGGAGCAGTTCTTC
CASSLIGLAGGPSWEQFF
>TRBJ1-1|-|TRBV9|-
TGTGCCAGCAGCCCTCGGCTACGGGGAGCGGACACTGAAGCTTTCTTT
CASSPRLRGADTEAFF
>TRBJ2-1|-|TRBV6-5|-
TGTGCCAGCAGCATAGAGGCGGCGGTCTACAATGAGCAGTTCTTC
CASSIEAAVYNEQFF
>TRBJ2-1|TRBD1|TRBV10-3|many
TGTGCCATCAGTCCGCGGGACAGGGGGATGGTGAATGAGCAGTTCTTC
CAISPRDRGMVNEQFF
>TRBJ2-7|-|TRBV14|many
TGTGCCAGCAGCACACACGCTGGCTCCGAGCAGTACTTC
CASSTHAGSEQYF
>TRBJ2-6|TRBD1|TRBV11-2|many
TGTGCCAGCAGTCCCGGGACAGGGGGCACTGGGGCCAACGTCCTGACTTTC
CASSPGTGGTGANVLTF
>TRBJ2-5|-|TRBV29-1|many
TGCAGCGTTGTTGTGGGAGAGCCCCAGTACTTC
CSVVVGEPQYF
>TRBJ2-1|TRBD1|TRBV5-1|many
TGCGCCAGCAGCTTGGGACAGGGGTTCCACAATGAGCAGTTCTTC
CASSLGQGFHNEQFF
>TRBJ2-1|-|TRBV5-1|many
TGCGCCAGCAGCACCGCGGCAGGGAGCTCCTACAATGAGCAGTTCTTC
CASSTAAGSSYNEQFF
>TRBJ2-6|-|TRBV5-1|medium-sized
TGCGCCAGCAGCTTGACGGGGACCTCTGGGGCCAACGTCCTGACTTTC
CASSLTGTSGANVLTF
>TRBJ1-5|-|TRBV15|many
TGTGCCACCAGCAGAGTCAGAGGGCCCGATCAGCCCCAGCATTTT
CATSRVRGPDQPQHF
>TRBJ2-2|-|TRBV2|many
TGTGCCAGCAGTGACAGGGTCGGAACCGGGGAGCTGTTTTTT
CASSDRVGTGELFF
>TRBJ2-1|TRBD2|TRBV20-1|many
TGCAGTGCTAGGGGACTAGCGGGGGGTCCGAGCTCCTACAATGAGCAGTTCTTC
CSARGLAGGPSSYNEQFF